These 31 T cell receptor beta chains were sequenced from one sample in a study of response to subunit inactivated influenza vaccine. TCRdb itself ran the RT-PCR reads through MiXCR, one entry per CDR3 protein. The table includes roughly 500,000 distinct CDR3 sequences, about 15% detected once. Sequenced material: CD4+ T cells sorted from PBMCs, taken around 2 years after vaccination. The receptors originated from a man between 50 and 69 years old who received an inactivated influenza vaccine.

The genes are TRBV12-3 or TRBV12-4 and TRBJ2-5, with 7 bases fitting TRBD1. V shed 6 bases and J 4 bases; nucleotides not matched to a gene: 5. The CDR3 extends over 13 amino acids. The CDR3 region is CASSTWDRETQYF. Here the CDR3 DNA reads TGTGCCAGCAGCACCTGGGACAGAGAGACCCAGTACTTC.

Only a few counts were recorded for this clonotype. V gene TRBV12-3 or TRBV12-4 combines with J gene TRBJ2-7; 7 bases fit TRBD1. Trimming at V came to 6 bases and at J to 6 bases, leaving 8 bases not matched to a gene. CDR3 length equals 13 residues. CDR3 loop: CASSLGQRGEQYF. CDR3 nucleotide sequence: TGTGCCAGCAGCCTGGGACAGAGGGGCGAGCAGTACTTC.

The V gene is TRBV10-2, the J gene TRBJ1-1; D remains unclear. The length of the CDR3 is 14 residues. The V end lost 7 bases, the J end lost 4 bases, and 16 bases lay between the germline ends. CDR1 and CDR2 from the germline V gene are WSHSY and SAAADI. The CDR3 spells CASILTLGSTEAFF. The DNA for the CDR3 is TGCGCCAGCATCCTGACTCTGGGGAGCACTGAAGCTTTCTTT.

This clonotype occurred a few times. This chain connects TRBV20-1 to TRBJ2-2, with D possibly TRBD2 on 5 matching bases. The CDR3 extends over 12 amino acids. Between the trimmed V and J ends, which lost 4 bases and 6 bases, there was a span of 9 bases. Germline V gives CDR1 DFQATT, CDR2 SNEGSKA (reference sequence). CDR3 residues: CSAIRGAGELFF. CDR3 DNA: TGCAGTGCTATTCGGGGTGCCGGGGAGCTGTTTTTT.

The sample holds a few counts of this clonotype. The J gene is TRBJ2-7, the V gene TRBV4-1; D not resolved. Trimming cost V 1 base and J 3 bases, with 10 bases left between them. Germline CDR1 MGHRA, CDR2 YSYEKL. This CDR3 region has 14 residues. Here the CDR3 reads CASSQADGYYEQYF. CDR3 DNA: TGCGCCAGCAGCCAAGCAGACGGGTACTACGAGCAGTACTTC.

This clonotype was seen only a few times. The chain joins TRBV4-2 to TRBJ2-3; D is uncertain. V was cut by 3 bases and J by 6 bases, with 7 bases left in between. The CDR3 covers 12 residues. CDR1 and CDR2 (germline): LGHNA, YNFKEQ. The CDR3 loop is CASSQLGDTQYF. The CDR3 bases are TGTGCCAGCAGCCAGCTGGGGGATACGCAGTATTTT.

This clonotype has only a few counts. This CDR3 reads CASMGGGHTITDTQYF. CDR3 bases: TGCGCCAGCATGGGCGGGGGCCACACAATAACAGATACGCAGTATTTT. The chain combines TRBV5-1 with TRBJ2-3; possible D gene TRBD2, 7 bases. From germline, CDR1 is SGHRS and CDR2 YFSETQ. The CDR3 length is 16 residues. The V gene lost 6 bases and the J gene lost 3 bases, with 20 bases spanning the gap.

The chain links TRBV7-2 to TRBJ1-2; D is possibly TRBD1 (5 bases). The CDR3 is 13 residues long. The germline V gene has CDR1 SGHTA and CDR2 FQGNSA. The V gene lost 7 bases and the J gene lost 8 bases, with 17 bases spanning the gap. CDR3: CASTAGPRRGYTF. The CDR3, as DNA: TGTGCCAGCACCGCGGGGCCCAGGAGGGGCTACACCTTC.

This clonotype was counted many times. The chain joins TRBV12-3 or TRBV12-4 to TRBJ2-3, with no clear D. V dropped 4 bases and J dropped 2 bases, with 10 bases sitting between them. The CDR3 totals 14 residues. CDR3 in DNA: TGTGCCAGCAGTTGGGCAGATACCACAGATACGCAGTATTTT. Translation gives CASSWADTTDTQYF.

The chain couples TRBV3-1 to TRBJ2-5, with TRBD2 identical over 7 bases. V trimming: 4 bases; J trimming: 5 bases; junction bases outside the gene matches: 7. The CDR3 extends over 14 amino acids. Per the germline V gene, CDR1 is LGHDT and CDR2 is YNNKEL (reference sequence). CDR3 DNA sequence: TGTGCCAGCAGCCCCAGAGGACTAGTCGAGACCCAGTACTTC. This codes for CASSPRGLVETQYF.

The chain is built from TRBV4-3 and TRBJ2-2, with D unclear. The germline V and J ends were trimmed by 0 bases and 4 bases, with 12 bases remaining between them. The CDR3 totals 16 residues. The germline V gene encodes CDR1 LGHNA and CDR2 YSLEER. Here the CDR3 reads CASSQDGRVITGELFF. CDR3 DNA sequence: TGCGCCAGCAGCCAAGATGGAAGGGTCATCACCGGGGAGCTGTTTTTT.

The chain couples TRBV5-1 to TRBJ2-6, with D unclear. This CDR3 comprises 15 residues. The V and J ends lost 0 bases and 1 base respectively, with 5 bases between them. Germline V gene sequence: CDR1 SGHRS, CDR2 YFSETQ. CDR3 amino acids: CASSLEVSGANVLTF. In DNA form, the CDR3 reads TGCGCCAGCAGCTTGGAGGTTTCTGGGGCCAACGTCCTGACTTTC.

The gene calls are TRBV6-2 or TRBV6-3 and TRBJ1-5, with D possibly matching TRBD1 (5 bases). V was trimmed by 2 bases and J by 7 bases, leaving 12 bases between them. The CDR3 extends over 14 amino acids. Germline values: CDR1 MNHEY, CDR2 SVGEGT. CDR3 sequence: CASSYVTGGQPQHF. CDR3 bases: TGTGCCAGCAGTTACGTTACCGGGGGGCAGCCCCAGCATTTT.

This clonotype showed up many times. The chain is built from TRBV6-1 and TRBJ1-2; 10 bases map to TRBD1. The CDR3 is 18 amino acids. The junction had 20 bases not matched to a gene; V was cut back by 6 bases and J by 7 bases. Per the germline V gene, CDR1 is MNHNS and CDR2 is SASEGT. The CDR3 DNA reads TGTGCCAGCAGCCCGGAGGTCCGGGACAGGGGAGAGCGCGGTGGCTACACCTTC. Amino acid sequence: CASSPEVRDRGERGGYTF.

V gene TRBV7-9 combines with J gene TRBJ1-1, with D possibly being TRBD1 (5 bases). The CDR3 consists of 14 residues. V was trimmed by 3 bases and J by 4 bases, leaving 12 bases between them. From germline, CDR1 is SEHNR and CDR2 FQNEAQ (reference sequence). CDR3: CASSLQGLGTEAFF. The CDR3 coding sequence is TGTGCCAGCAGCTTGCAGGGTCTGGGCACTGAAGCTTTCTTT.

This clonotype showed up just a few times. The genes are TRBV3-1 and TRBJ2-5, with TRBD2 identical over 10 bases. Trimming at V came to 7 bases and at J to 1 base, leaving 3 bases not matched to a gene. Germline-derived CDR1 and CDR2 are LGHDT and YNNKEL (reference sequence). The CDR3 runs to 14 residues. The CDR3 here is CASNLAGAQETQYF. The CDR3, as DNA: TGTGCCAGCAACCTAGCGGGAGCCCAAGAGACCCAGTACTTC.

The genes are TRBV4-2 and TRBJ2-3; TRBD2 aligns across 9 bases. Germline V CDR1 and CDR2: LGHNA, YNFKEQ. V gave up 7 bases and J gave up 3 bases; unmatched junction bases: 11. CDR3 length equals 16 residues. The DNA of the CDR3 is TGTGCCAGCACCCCTGGGGCCAGCGGGGGGACAGATACGCAGTATTTT. This gives the protein CASTPGASGGTDTQYF.

V is TRBV28 and J is TRBJ1-2; D is unclear. Trimming stripped 5 bases from V and 5 bases from J, with 9 bases between. This CDR3 has 12 residues. CDR1 MDHEN and CDR2 SYDVKM come from the germline V gene. The CDR3 reads CASSLARYGYTF. The CDR3 bases are TGTGCCAGCAGTCTAGCCCGGTATGGCTACACCTTC.

This clonotype was detected ten times or more. V and J are TRBV7-9 and TRBJ2-3; weak D call: TRBD2 (6 bases). V gave up 4 bases and J gave up 3 bases, with 17 bases separating them. This CDR3 contains 16 residues. CDR1 SEHNR and CDR2 FQNEAQ come from the germline V gene (reference sequence). DNA for the CDR3: TGTGCCAGCAGCTCGAGCTGGCGGGATGCTACAGATACGCAGTATTTT. Translating gives CASSSSWRDATDTQYF.

This clonotype has ten or more counts. The V and J genes are TRBV6-5 and TRBJ1-4; weak D call: TRBD1 (5 bases). V dropped 2 bases and J dropped 0 bases, with 10 bases sitting between them. Germline V gene lookup returns CDR1 MNHEY and CDR2 SVGAGI. There are 16 residues in the CDR3. CDR3 amino acids: CASSYILTATNEKLFF. CDR3 sequence (DNA): TGTGCCAGCAGTTACATTTTGACAGCAACTAATGAAAAACTGTTTTTT.

This chain joins TRBV18 and TRBJ1-1; D is ambiguous. V gave up 1 base and J gave up 0 bases, with 6 bases separating them. This CDR3 is built from 14 residues. The germline gives CDR1 KGHSH, CDR2 LQKENI. CDR3: CASSPQEMNTEAFF. CDR3 nucleotides: TGTGCCAGCTCACCACAGGAGATGAACACTGAAGCTTTCTTT.

The chain links TRBV20-1 to TRBJ2-5, with 11 bases lining up with TRBD2. Germline loops: CDR1 DFQATT, CDR2 SNEGSKA (reference sequence). The CDR3 covers 17 residues. J was trimmed by 3 bases and V by 0 bases; bases with no gene match: 9. The chain's CDR3 is CSARDLLAGVGEETQYF. DNA of the CDR3: TGCAGTGCTAGAGACCTACTAGCGGGAGTGGGTGAAGAGACCCAGTACTTC.

This chain uses TRBV20-1 with TRBJ2-3; weak D call: TRBD1 (6 bases). Germline V lookup: CDR1 DFQATT, CDR2 SNEGSKA (reference sequence). The V and J ends lost 4 bases and 4 bases respectively, with 12 bases between them. This CDR3 comprises 13 residues. The CDR3 spells CSATGQFPDTQYF. For the CDR3, the DNA is TGCAGTGCTACCGGACAGTTTCCAGATACGCAGTATTTT.

This clonotype was seen more than once but under ten times. The chain recombines TRBV10-3 with TRBJ2-3; D may correspond to TRBD1 or TRBD2 (5 bases each). The length of the CDR3 is 14 residues. Trimming left V 6 bases short and J 0 bases short, with 10 bases between. In germline, CDR1 is ENHRY, CDR2 SYGVKD. The CDR3: CAIRQGPSTDTQYF. In nucleotides, the CDR3 is TGTGCCATCAGGCAGGGACCTAGCACAGATACGCAGTATTTT.

The CDR3 here is CASSLHVSRGRTGELFF. CDR3 DNA sequence: TGTGCCAGCAGCTTACATGTCTCGCGGGGAAGAACCGGGGAGCTGTTTTTT. The chain links TRBV7-9 to TRBJ2-2; maybe TRBD2 (6 bases). The germline gives CDR1 SEHNR, CDR2 FQNEAQ (reference sequence). The CDR3 totals 17 residues. Trimming removed 2 bases at V and 5 bases at J, with 18 bases between.

In its sample, this clonotype was seen a few times. The chain has TRBV7-9 and TRBJ2-5, with a possible D match to TRBD2 (6 bases). The germline CDR1 and CDR2 sequences are SEHNR and FQNEAQ (reference sequence). The CDR3 has 15 residues. The V gene lost 0 bases and the J gene lost 5 bases, with 13 bases spanning the gap. The CDR3 is CASSLAAGYGETQYF. CDR3 in DNA: TGTGCCAGCAGCTTAGCGGCGGGATATGGTGAGACCCAGTACTTC.

This clonotype turned up a few times. V is TRBV20-1 and J is TRBJ2-3, with 9 positions matching TRBD2. Germline trimming cut 3 bases from V and 0 bases from J; bases unmatched to any gene: 10. The germline gives CDR1 DFQATT, CDR2 SNEGSKA (reference sequence). There are 17 residues in the CDR3. This chain's CDR3 is CSARGLTSGRSTDTQYF. DNA for the CDR3: TGCAGTGCTAGGGGCCTGACTAGCGGAAGAAGCACAGATACGCAGTATTTT.

The chain employs TRBV12-3 or TRBV12-4 and TRBJ1-3; unclear D gene. The CDR3 contains 12 residues. Between the trimmed V and J ends, which lost 4 bases and 4 bases, there was a span of 5 bases. This CDR3 is CASSSWGNTIYF. DNA of the CDR3: TGTGCCAGCAGTTCTTGGGGAAACACCATATATTTT.

The rearrangement uses TRBV20-1 and TRBJ2-7; 11 bases fit TRBD2. The CDR3 is 14 amino acids. Unmatched junction bases numbered 7, after V lost 4 bases and J lost 5 bases. Germline V lookup: CDR1 DFQATT, CDR2 SNEGSKA (reference sequence). CDR3 nucleotide sequence: TGCAGTGCTATTGGGACTAGCGGTATCAACGAGCAGTACTTC. Protein product: CSAIGTSGINEQYF.

This clonotype was recorded at least ten times. The J gene is TRBJ1-6, the V gene TRBV3-1; D gene unclear. The CDR3 runs 13 residues. Germline V lookup: CDR1 LGHDT, CDR2 YNNKEL (reference sequence). The V end lost 5 bases, the J end lost 6 bases, and 8 bases lay between the germline ends. The CDR3, as DNA: TGTGCCAGCAGCTCCAGCAGTAATTCACCCCTCCACTTT. It specifies CASSSSSNSPLHF.

CDR3 DNA sequence: TGTGCCAGCAGTGACCTTAGCGGGAGATCTCAGTATGAGCAGTTCTTC. Amino acids: CASSDLSGRSQYEQFF. The chain couples TRBV6-1 to TRBJ2-1, with TRBD2 matching 9 bases. With 3 bases clipped from V and 8 bases from J, the junction kept 11 bases outside the gene matches. CDR1 MNHNS and CDR2 SASEGT come from the germline V gene. This CDR3 contains 16 residues.